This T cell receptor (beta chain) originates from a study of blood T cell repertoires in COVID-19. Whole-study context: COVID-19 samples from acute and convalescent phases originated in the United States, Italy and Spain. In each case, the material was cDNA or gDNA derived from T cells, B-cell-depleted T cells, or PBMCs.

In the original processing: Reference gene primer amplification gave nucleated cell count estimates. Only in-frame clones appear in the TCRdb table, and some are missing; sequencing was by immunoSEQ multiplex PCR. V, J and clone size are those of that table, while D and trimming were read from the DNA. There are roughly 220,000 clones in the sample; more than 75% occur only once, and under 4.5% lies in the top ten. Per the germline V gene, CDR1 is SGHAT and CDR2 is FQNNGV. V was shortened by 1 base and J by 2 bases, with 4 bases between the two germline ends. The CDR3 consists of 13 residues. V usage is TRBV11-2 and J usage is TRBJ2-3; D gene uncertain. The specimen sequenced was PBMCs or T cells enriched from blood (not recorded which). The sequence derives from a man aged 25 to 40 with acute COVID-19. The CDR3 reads CASSLGHTDTQYF. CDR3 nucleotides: TGTGCCAGCAGCTTAGGACACACAGATACGCAGTATTTT.